Below, 32 T cell receptor beta chains from the same sample are listed, as sequenced in a study of OX40 agonist ivuxolimab in advanced cancers. Data came from immunoSEQ multiplex PCR; TCRdb stores just in-frame clones and leaves some out. The table has approximately 26,000 clones, about 88% seen once. This sample comprised CD4+ or CD8+ T cells sorted from blood, obtained in a trial of the OX40 agonist ivuxolimab. The receptor set was obtained from an adult with an advanced solid tumor such as melanoma, head and neck, liver or kidney cancer.

The chain uses TRBV9 and TRBJ1-1; D is undetermined. Trimming stripped 4 bases from V and 7 bases from J, with 11 bases between. Looked up from germline, CDR1 is SGDLS and CDR2 is YYNGEE. The CDR3 is made up of 12 amino acids. CDR3 residues: CASSPLASEAFF. Written as DNA, the CDR3 is TGTGCCAGCAGCCCGTTGGCCAGTGAAGCTTTCTTT.

The J gene is TRBJ2-7, the V gene TRBV9; 7 positions agree with TRBD2. The CDR3 length is 15 residues. Per germline, CDR1 SGDLS and CDR2 YYNGEE. The ends lost 3 bases at V and 3 bases at J; junction bases unmatched: 9. CDR3 region: CASSGGTNLFYEQYF. CDR3 bases: TGTGCCAGCAGCGGCGGGACTAACCTTTTCTACGAGCAGTACTTC. Using reference TRBV9 and TRBJ2-7 for the parts outside the CDR3, the full variable domain is DSGVTQTPKHLITATGQRVTLRCSPRSGDLSVYWYQQSLDQGLQFLIQYYNGEERAKGNILERFSAQQFPDLHSELNLSSLELGDSALYFCASSGGTNLFYEQYFGPGTRLTVT.

The V and J genes are TRBV27 and TRBJ1-5; no clear D. Germline values: CDR1 MNHEY, CDR2 SMNVEV (reference sequence). The CDR3 is made up of 13 amino acids. Trimming shortened V by 6 bases and J by 5 bases, and 11 bases separated the two germline ends. The CDR3 nucleotides read TGTGCCAGCAGCCTGAACAGCTATCAGCCCCAGCATTTT. Its translation: CASSLNSYQPQHF.

This chain uses TRBV28 with TRBJ2-7; no clear D. Trimming removed 4 bases at V and 0 bases at J, with 10 bases between. CDR1 is MDHEN, CDR2 SYDVKM, per germline. This CDR3 is built from 14 residues. CDR3 nucleotide sequence: TGTGCCAGCAGTTCCTACCGTAGCTCCTACGAGCAGTACTTC. Translated, it gives CASSSYRSSYEQYF.

The chain links TRBV7-9 to TRBJ1-1; TRBD1 matches 8 bases. The CDR3 has 15 residues. Germline assignment: CDR1 SEHNR and CDR2 FQNEAQ (reference sequence). V was pared by 5 bases and J by 4 bases, with 9 bases of the junction left unmatched. The CDR3 bases are TGTGCCAGCAGCCCGGACAGGGTACGGGTCACTGAAGCTTTCTTT. Amino acids: CASSPDRVRVTEAFF. Drawing the rest from reference TRBV7-9 and TRBJ1-1, the complete variable domain is DTGVSQNPRHKITKRGQNVTFRCDPISEHNRLYWYRQTLGQGPEFLTYFQNEAQLEKSRLLSDRFSAERPKGSFSTLEIQRTEQGDSAMYLCASSPDRVRVTEAFFGQGTRLTVV.

The rearrangement links TRBV7-8 to TRBJ2-1, with 8 bases fitting TRBD1. The CDR3 is made up of 15 amino acids. Germline CDR1 reads SGHVS; CDR2 reads FQNEAQ. With V trimmed by 4 bases and J by 5 bases, 7 bases remained unmatched. The CDR3 loop reads CASSYYRGANNEQFF. DNA for the CDR3: TGTGCCAGCAGCTATTACAGGGGGGCCAACAATGAGCAGTTCTTC. Based on the CDR3 plus reference TRBV7-8 and TRBJ2-1, the full variable domain is GAGVSQSPRYKVAKRGQDVALRCDPISGHVSLFWYQQALGQGPEFLTYFQNEAQLDKSGLPSDRFFAERPEGSVSTLKIQRTQQEDSAVYLCASSYYRGANNEQFFGPGTRLTVL.

J is TRBJ2-1 and V is TRBV7-9, with D maybe TRBD2 (6 bases). CDR1 SEHNR and CDR2 FQNEAQ come from the germline V gene (reference sequence). The CDR3 is 15 amino acids. With 4 bases removed from V and 1 base from J, the gap between germline ends came to 11 bases. The DNA of the CDR3 is TGTGCCAGCAGCTGGGACTTTCATTCCTACAATGAGCAGTTCTTC. Translation: CASSWDFHSYNEQFF.

This chain's CDR3 is CASTERDYSSTGELFF. DNA of the CDR3: TGTGCCAGCACCGAGCGGGACTACTCATCGACCGGGGAGCTGTTTTTT. The chain combines TRBV2 with TRBJ2-2; 7 nucleotides line up with TRBD2. Germline values: CDR1 SNHLY, CDR2 FYNNEI. The CDR3 extends over 16 amino acids. J was trimmed by 5 bases and V by 7 bases; bases with no gene match: 13.

This chain links TRBV4-1 with TRBJ1-2; D possibly corresponds to TRBD1 (5 bases). V lost 1 base and J lost 5, with 11 bases in between. The germline CDR1 and CDR2 sequences are MGHRA and YSYEKL. The CDR3 sequence is 14 residues long. Here the CDR3 reads CASSQAGSRYGYTF. The CDR3 DNA is TGCGCCAGCAGCCAAGCAGGGTCGAGGTATGGCTACACCTTC.

The chain joins TRBV6-5 to TRBJ2-5, with TRBD1 identical over 10 bases. The J call may be mistaken, given a closer DNA end match to TRBJ2-7. The CDR3 runs 15 residues. Germline V gene lookup returns CDR1 MNHEY and CDR2 SVGAGI. The CDR3 here is CASSYGTGAGYEQYF. In DNA, the CDR3 is TGTGCCAGCAGTTACGGGACAGGGGCCGGCTACGAGCAGTACTTC.

The rearrangement joins TRBV7-2 to TRBJ1-1; D unresolved. Germline V gene lookup returns CDR1 SGHTA and CDR2 FQGNSA. This CDR3 comprises 11 residues. Trimming removed 5 bases at V and 8 bases at J, with 9 bases between. The CDR3 DNA follows: TGTGCCAGCAGCAGAACAGCAGAAGCTTTCTTT. The encoded protein is CASSRTAEAFF. Using reference TRBV7-2 and TRBJ1-1 for the parts outside the CDR3, the full variable domain is GAGVSQSPSNKVTEKGKDVELRCDPISGHTALYWYRQSLGQGLEFLIYFQGNSAPDKSGLPSDRFSAERTGGSVSTLTIQRTQQEDSAVYLCASSRTAEAFFGQGTRLTVV.

The chain carries TRBV4-1 and TRBJ1-5; TRBD1 aligns across 8 bases. The CDR3 covers 16 residues. Per germline, CDR1 MGHRA and CDR2 YSYEKL. V lost 3 bases and J lost 5; bases outside the gene matches: 9. The CDR3 here is CASSQTFGQGYQPQHF. The CDR3 DNA sequence: TGCGCCAGCAGCCAGACCTTCGGACAGGGCTATCAGCCCCAGCATTTT.

V usage is TRBV14 and J usage is TRBJ1-1; the D is unclear. CDR3 size: 13 residues. V was trimmed by 6 bases and J by 7 bases, leaving 15 bases between them. Germline V gene sequence: CDR1 SGHDN, CDR2 FVKESK. In DNA, the CDR3 is TGTGCCAGCAGTGTGACCTGGACGGGTGAAGCTTTCTTT. Translation gives CASSVTWTGEAFF.

The chain combines TRBV21-1 with TRBJ2-7; TRBD2, the table's D call, lacks a check against the DNA. TRBV21-1 is termed a pseudogene. The length of the CDR3 is 16 residues. The CDR3 spells CASSKEELAASYEQYF. The CDR3 region has the DNA TGTGCCAGCAGCAAAGAAGAACTAGCGGCTTCCTACGAGCAGTACTTC.

The chain uses TRBV9 and TRBJ1-5, with TRBD1 as a possible D gene (6 bases). Germline CDR1 is SGDLS and CDR2 is YYNGEE. With 4 bases removed from V and 0 bases from J, the gap between germline ends came to 20 bases. The CDR3 covers 18 residues. CDR3 region: CASSHRDTSSYSNQPQHF. The CDR3 nucleotides are TGTGCCAGCAGCCATCGGGACACTTCGTCCTATAGCAATCAGCCCCAGCATTTT.

The rearrangement joins TRBV4-2 to TRBJ1-1, with a weak D call TRBD1 (6 bases). The CDR3 runs to 14 residues. V was cut by 2 bases and J by 1 base, with 8 bases left in between. Germline V gene data show CDR1 as LGHNA and CDR2 as YNFKEQ. In DNA, the CDR3 is TGTGCCAGCAGCCAACTGGACAGGAACACTGAAGCTTTCTTT. Residues: CASSQLDRNTEAFF.

The chain employs TRBV4-3 and TRBJ2-1, with D perhaps TRBD2 (6 bases). The CDR3 length is 15 residues. CDR1 and CDR2 (germline): LGHNA, YSLEER. Trimming cost V 0 bases and J 0 bases, with 6 bases left between them. The CDR3 bases are TGCGCCAGCAGCCAAGACGGGGGCTCCTACAATGAGCAGTTCTTC. Translating gives CASSQDGGSYNEQFF.

The chain has TRBV19 and TRBJ2-1, with TRBD2 matching over 10 bases. The germline V gene encodes CDR1 LNHDA and CDR2 SQIVND (reference sequence). J lost 4 bases, V lost 1 base, and 7 bases had no gene match. The CDR3 runs 17 residues. CDR3 protein: CASSIGEGLAYYNEQFF. The CDR3 DNA sequence: TGTGCCAGTAGTATAGGAGAGGGACTAGCGTATTACAATGAGCAGTTCTTC.

The chain carries TRBV19 and TRBJ1-1; 9 bases are a match to TRBD1. The CDR3 has 13 residues. V was pared by 9 bases and J by 9 bases, with 11 bases of the junction left unmatched. Looked up from germline, CDR1 is LNHDA and CDR2 is SQIVND (reference sequence). The DNA of the CDR3 is TGTGCCAGCCAACCCGGGACAGGGACCCAAGCTTTCTTT. Its translation: CASQPGTGTQAFF.

About this clone itself: This CDR3 is also generated by other DNA sequences in the sample. The CDR3 loop reads CASSILGTDTQYF. The CDR3 nucleotides read TGTGCCAGTAGTATACTGGGCACAGATACGCAGTATTTT. The rearrangement joins TRBV19 to TRBJ2-3, with D uncertain. In germline, CDR1 is LNHDA, CDR2 SQIVND (reference sequence). The CDR3 loop spans 13 amino acids. V lost 2 bases, J lost 1 base, and 4 bases lay in between.

This chain uses TRBV11-2 with TRBJ2-7, with 11 bases fitting TRBD2. V shed 5 bases and J 4 bases; nucleotides not matched to a gene: 7. CDR1 is SGHAT, CDR2 FQNNGV, per germline. CDR3 length equals 15 residues. CDR3 coding DNA: TGTGCCAGCAGCCACACTAGCGGGAGAGCTTACGAGCAGTACTTC. Its protein product is CASSHTSGRAYEQYF.

The chain joins TRBV19 to TRBJ2-5, with D tentatively TRBD1 (5 bases). The V end was cut by 0 bases, the J end by 3 bases, with 11 bases between. CDR1 and CDR2 (germline): LNHDA, SQIVND (reference sequence). The CDR3 runs 15 residues. In DNA, the CDR3 is TGTGCCAGTAGTATAGATCTGGGGCTGGAAGAGACCCAGTACTTC. It encodes CASSIDLGLEETQYF.

The rearrangement uses TRBV7-6 and TRBJ1-1, with D hard to call. The CDR3 consists of 13 residues. V dropped 5 bases and J dropped 1 base, with 8 bases sitting between them. Germline lookup yields CDR1 SGHVS and CDR2 FNYEAQ. The CDR3: CASSRTENTEAFF. Written as DNA, the CDR3 is TGTGCCAGCAGCCGGACGGAGAACACTGAAGCTTTCTTT.

The J gene is TRBJ2-5, the V gene TRBV4-2; D gene unclear. The CDR3 has 12 residues. The germline gives CDR1 LGHNA, CDR2 YNFKEQ. V was trimmed by 0 bases and J by 3 bases, leaving 2 bases between them. The CDR3 DNA sequence: TGTGCCAGCAGCCAAGATAAAGAGACCCAGTACTTC. It specifies CASSQDKETQYF.

The chain recombines TRBV6-5 with TRBJ1-1; the match to TRBD1 covers 7 bases. The V and J ends lost 0 bases and 4 bases, in that order; junction bases with no gene match: 2. From germline, CDR1 is MNHEY and CDR2 SVGAGI. The CDR3 length is 14 residues. Written as DNA, the CDR3 is TGTGCCAGCAGTTACTCGCCAGGGGGCACTGAAGCTTTCTTT. Protein: CASSYSPGGTEAFF.

V is TRBV28 and J is TRBJ1-5, with D possibly TRBD1 on 5 matching bases. Germline V gene lookup returns CDR1 MDHEN and CDR2 SYDVKM. The CDR3 is made up of 14 amino acids. The V end was cut by 3 bases, the J end by 4 bases, with 10 bases between. The CDR3 loop is CASSFFRGNQPQHF. CDR3 DNA: TGTGCCAGCAGTTTTTTTCGGGGGAATCAGCCCCAGCATTTT. The whole variable domain, filled in from reference TRBV28 and TRBJ1-5, reads DVKVTQSSRYLVKRTGEKVFLECVQDMDHENMFWYRQDPGLGLRLIYFSYDVKMKEKGDIPEGYSVSREKKERFSLILESASTNQTSMYLCASSFFRGNQPQHFGDGTRLSIL.

The chain links TRBV10-3 to TRBJ2-1; D gene uncertain. Germline V lookup: CDR1 ENHRY, CDR2 SYGVKD. The V gene lost 3 bases and the J gene lost 9 bases, with 12 bases spanning the gap. This CDR3 has 13 amino acids. CDR3 sequence reads: CAISDDRALEQFF. CDR3 bases: TGTGCCATCAGTGACGATCGCGCCCTTGAGCAGTTCTTC.

The chain uses TRBV10-3 and TRBJ2-2; no clear D gene. The germline gives CDR1 ENHRY, CDR2 SYGVKD. V lost 0 bases, J lost 5 bases, and 7 bases lay in between. The CDR3 length is 14 residues. Here the CDR3 DNA reads TGTGCCATCAGTGAGTCCGGGCTGACCGGGGAGCTGTTTTTT. As protein: CAISESGLTGELFF.

The chain employs TRBV6-5 and TRBJ2-7, with 7 bases identical to TRBD1. The CDR3 has 12 amino acids. Unmatched junction bases numbered 2, after V lost 5 bases and J lost 4 bases. Germline V gene data show CDR1 as MNHEY and CDR2 as SVGAGI. The CDR3 loop reads CASSHRGYEQYF. The CDR3 DNA reads TGTGCCAGCAGTCACAGGGGTTACGAGCAGTACTTC.

The gene calls are TRBV29-1 and TRBJ2-3; TRBD2 aligns across 8 bases. CDR1 is SQVTM, CDR2 ANQGSEA, per germline. The CDR3 covers 14 residues. V shed 3 bases, J shed 0 bases, and the junction held 2 bases outside the gene matches. CDR3 coding DNA: TGCAGCGTTGAGCCTAGCGGGAGCACAGATACGCAGTATTTT. This encodes CSVEPSGSTDTQYF.

The chain is built from TRBV13 and TRBJ2-1, with 8 nucleotides matching TRBD2. The CDR3 consists of 16 residues. V trimming: 5 bases; J trimming: 7 bases; junction bases outside the gene matches: 13. The germline V gene has CDR1 PRHDT and CDR2 FYEKMQ (reference sequence). This chain's CDR3 is CASSPYLSGSINEQFF. Written as DNA, the CDR3 is TGTGCCAGCAGCCCCTACTTAAGCGGGAGCATTAATGAGCAGTTCTTC.

This clone was found once. The rearrangement joins TRBV19 to TRBJ1-3; unclear D gene. The CDR3 length is 15 residues. V gave up 4 bases and J gave up 0 bases, with 10 bases separating them. The germline gives CDR1 LNHDA, CDR2 SQIVND (reference sequence). This CDR3 is CASSSFAISGNTIYF. In nucleotides, the CDR3 is TGTGCCAGTAGTAGTTTCGCCATCTCTGGAAACACCATATATTTT.